The present T cell receptor beta chain was sequenced within a study of Ad26.COV2.S vaccination and SARS-CoV-2 variants. Study-wide background: Donor joined the COV1001 Ad26.COV2.S trial arm. Ad26.COV2.S given intramuscularly, once or twice 56 days apart.

Sample treatment: about 20 received Ad26.COV2.S at low or high dose, single or two shots; about five received placebo; per-sample allocation not given. Repertoires come from day 63 after the first vaccine or placebo injection. An Ad26 vector was used to express Wuhan-strain SARS-CoV-2 spike as the vaccine. Regarding this clone: Its specificity is not known.

Sequenced by immunoSEQ multiplex PCR; TCRdb stores in-frame clones only, minus some. The table records roughly 350,000 clones, roughly 89% of them present only once. The germline gives CDR1 MDHEN, CDR2 SYDVKM. The trim removed 3 bases at V and 7 bases at J, leaving 22 bases unmatched. The CDR3 length is 20 residues. Findings of the study overall: Among vaccine recipients, spike-specific TCR breadth exceeded that of placebo recipients.

This rearrangement joins TRBV28 to TRBJ2-7, with TRBD2 identical over 12 bases. This TCR was recovered from a person between 18 and 65 years old who received the Ad26.COV2.S COVID-19 vaccine or a placebo. The input for sequencing was peripheral blood, taken in a trial of Ad26.COV2.S vaccine versus placebo. CDR3 residues: CASSFSFYSTSGSNRYEQYF. The CDR3 DNA reads TGTGCCAGCAGTTTTTCTTTTTACTCGACTAGCGGGAGCAACAGGTATGAGCAGTACTTC.